This entry lists 11 T cell receptor beta chains sequenced from one sample in a study of T cells after posttransplantation cyclophosphamide. Control samples came 1 year after myeloablative marrow transplants with methotrexate plus calcineurin inhibitor. The data were produced by immunoSEQ multiplex PCR, yet TCRdb's version contains in-frame clones alone and is incomplete. The table lists approximately 16,000 clones, 87% of them singletons. Sequencing used PBMCs, obtained after an allogeneic stem cell transplant with a calcineurin inhibitor and methotrexate. The source is a male patient aged 45-59 years who received an allogeneic stem cell transplant from an unrelated donor, was CMV-positive, and had chronic GVHD only. Part of the T cells may come from the graft donor.

The chain joins TRBV5-6 to TRBJ2-1; TRBD2 matches at 7 bases. With V trimmed by 4 bases and J by 6 bases, 7 bases remained unmatched. Germline CDR1 SGHDT, CDR2 YYEEEE. The CDR3 contains 14 residues. The CDR3 region has the DNA TGTGCCAGCAGCCCCTCTGGGGGGGGCAATGAGCAGTTCTTC. As protein: CASSPSGGGNEQFF. Combining the CDR3 with reference TRBV5-6 and TRBJ2-1 gives the whole variable domain DAGVTQSPTHLIKTRGQQVTLRCSPKSGHDTVSWYQQALGQGPQFIFQYYEEEERQRGNFPDRFSGHQFPNYSSELNVNALLLGDSALYLCASSPSGGGNEQFFGPGTRLTVL.

The chain couples TRBV5-4 to TRBJ2-5; TRBD2 aligns across 9 bases. V shed 4 bases and J 1 base; nucleotides not matched to a gene: 8. From germline, CDR1 is SGHNT and CDR2 YYREEE (reference sequence). The CDR3 consists of 16 residues. DNA for the CDR3: TGTGCCAGCAGCCCCAACCTAGCGGGAAGCCAAGAGACCCAGTACTTC. This encodes CASSPNLAGSQETQYF. Full variable domain (rest looked up from reference TRBV5-4 and TRBJ2-5): ETGVTQSPTHLIKTRGQQVTLRCSSQSGHNTVSWYQQALGQGPQFIFQYYREEENGRGNFPPRFSGLQFPNYSSELNVNALELDDSALYLCASSPNLAGSQETQYFGPGTRLLVL.

The chain couples TRBV6-5 to TRBJ2-7, with D hard to call. V dropped 5 bases and J dropped 2 bases, with 7 bases sitting between them. The CDR3 has 12 amino acids. Per the germline V gene, CDR1 is MNHEY and CDR2 is SVGAGI. The CDR3 sequence is CASSVNAYEQYF. The CDR3 nucleotides read TGTGCCAGCAGTGTCAATGCCTACGAGCAGTACTTC.

The rearrangement links TRBV13 to TRBJ2-5; TRBD1 might be the D (6 bases). Germline assignment: CDR1 PRHDT and CDR2 FYEKMQ (reference sequence). V lost 5 bases to trimming and J lost 5 bases, with 9 bases between them. The CDR3 extends over 12 amino acids. The CDR3: CASSPRGETQYF. The CDR3 nucleotides are TGTGCCAGCAGCCCGAGGGGGGAGACCCAGTACTTC.

The V gene is TRBV6-5, the J gene TRBJ2-2; D not resolved. Between the trimmed V and J ends, which lost 8 bases and 5 bases, there was a span of 18 bases. CDR1 is MNHEY and CDR2 is SVGAGI in the germline V gene. The length of the CDR3 is 15 residues. The CDR3 bases are TGTGCCAGCGCCCCCGAGTCAAGGAGAACCGGGGAGCTGTTTTTT. Encoded protein: CASAPESRRTGELFF.

This sequence joins TRBV11-2 and TRBJ2-3; 11 bases agree with TRBD2. Trimming removed 2 bases from V and 7 bases from J; junction bases left unmatched: 5. Germline CDR1 SGHAT, CDR2 FQNNGV. The CDR3 extends over 15 amino acids. As DNA, the CDR3 is TGTGCCAGCAGCTTACCCGCTAGCGGGGGGAATACGCAGTATTTT. Its protein product is CASSLPASGGNTQYF.

V usage is TRBV5-1 and J usage is TRBJ1-2; 7 nucleotides agree with TRBD1. CDR1 SGHRS and CDR2 YFSETQ come from the germline V gene. This CDR3 is built from 16 residues. Trimming took 0 bases from V and 7 from J; bases not matched to a gene: 12. The CDR3 spells CASSLAWDSALSGYTF. In DNA, the CDR3 is TGCGCCAGCAGCTTGGCCTGGGACAGTGCCCTGAGTGGCTACACCTTC.

The chain has TRBV4-3 and TRBJ2-3, with D possibly being TRBD1 (5 bases). V lost 0 bases to trimming and J lost 5 bases, with 12 bases between them. The CDR3 totals 15 residues. Germline V gives CDR1 LGHNA, CDR2 YSLEER. CDR3 region: CASSQDRGAGDTQYF. The CDR3 DNA reads as TGCGCCAGCAGCCAAGATCGTGGGGCCGGAGATACGCAGTATTTT.

The V call is TRBV19, the J call TRBJ2-2, with a tentative D call TRBD1 (7 bases). The CDR3 has 13 residues. The germline gives CDR1 LNHDA, CDR2 SQIVND (reference sequence). This CDR3 is CAGGQGDTGELFF. The DNA for the CDR3 is TGTGCAGGGGGGCAGGGGGATACCGGGGAGCTGTTTTTT.

This clone appeared a few times. This chain joins TRBV19 and TRBJ2-7; TRBD1 matches 7 bases. The J segment lost 5 bases and the V segment lost 3 bases, leaving 10 bases of the junction unmatched. This CDR3 is 15 amino acids long. Germline CDR1 LNHDA, CDR2 SQIVND (reference sequence). This CDR3 reads CASSITGDGVHEQYF. The CDR3 nucleotides read TGTGCCAGTAGTATTACAGGGGATGGAGTCCACGAGCAGTACTTC.

This chain links TRBV11-2 with TRBJ1-2, with TRBD1 as a possible D gene (6 bases). Trimming took 3 bases from V and 8 from J, leaving 13 bases between them. Germline-derived CDR1 and CDR2 are SGHAT and FQNNGV. The CDR3 extends over 13 amino acids. The CDR3 region is CASSLGQSYGYTF. The CDR3 nucleotides are TGTGCCAGCAGCTTGGGACAATCATACGGCTACACCTTC.